This T cell receptor (beta chain) was found in a study of blood T cell repertoires in COVID-19. Study-level information: Samples representing acute and convalescent COVID-19 were sourced from the United States, Italy and Spain. The cDNA or gDNA used as material had been derived from T cells, B-cell-depleted T cells, or PBMCs.

V shed 3 bases and J 4 bases; nucleotides not matched to a gene: 7. CDR1 SGHDT and CDR2 YYEEEE come from the germline V gene. The CDR3 has 17 amino acids. Source study methods: Counts of nucleated cells, estimated from reference gene primer amplification, were obtained. Sequenced by immunoSEQ multiplex PCR; TCRdb stores in-frame clones only, minus some. V, J and clone size are taken as reported in that table, and D and trimming were inferred from the DNA itself. The repertoire holds approximately 530,000 clones, with 85% to 90% as singletons. This chain links TRBV5-6 with TRBJ1-6; 10 bases map to TRBD1. The TCR comes from a woman in her fifties or sixties with COVID-19, enrolled during active disease. Sequencing input: peripheral blood. The CDR3: CASSSGDRGRYNSPLHF. CDR3 in DNA: TGTGCCAGCAGCTCTGGGGACAGGGGAAGGTATAATTCACCCCTCCACTTT.